These T cell receptor beta chains were read from a single sample in a study of immune characterization of retroperitoneal liposarcoma. TCRdb redid the calling of the PCR reads with MiXCR, one entry per CDR3 protein. Of approximately 11,000 distinct CDR3 sequences in the sample, approximately 28% were seen once. Sequenced sample: tumor tissue. The receptors come from a female donor with retroperitoneal liposarcoma. Each CDR3 is given with its conserved first and last residue. D genes are given only for firm matches. Clone size, where shown, is once, few, many, or a class for clones that have expanded.

cdr3_length	d_call	clone_size	v_call	j_call	cdr3_nt	cdr3_aa
15	-	-	TRBV6-2/TRBV6-3	TRBJ2-1	TGTGCCAGCAGTGAACTAGGGAGCGGCGTAAGAGAGCAGTTCTTC	CASSELGSGVREQFF
13	TRBD2	-	TRBV7-3	TRBJ2-1	TGTGCCAGCAGCTCGACTAGCCTGGAGACCCAGTTCTTC	CASSSTSLETQFF
15	TRBD1	many	TRBV7-6	TRBJ1-2	TGTGCCAGCAAACTCGGGACAGGGGAAGACTATGGCTACACCTTC	CASKLGTGEDYGYTF
14	TRBD1	few	TRBV12-3/TRBV12-4	TRBJ2-2	TGTGCCAGCCAGGGACAGGGCAACACCGGGGAGCTGTTTTTT	CASQGQGNTGELFF
14	TRBD1	-	TRBV7-6	TRBJ2-1	TGTGCCAGCAGCTTAAGGGACAGGGTTGGCGAGCAGTTCTTC	CASSLRDRVGEQFF
12	-	medium-sized	TRBV6-1	TRBJ2-7	TGTGCCAGCAGCAGGGACCCAGGCGAGCAGTACTTC	CASSRDPGEQYF
18	-	once	TRBV18	TRBJ2-1	TGTGCCAGCTCACCGCCCCGCCGGAGGGGAGGCCCCAACAATGAGCAGTTCTTC	CASSPPRRRGGPNNEQFF
15	TRBD2	once	TRBV27	TRBJ2-7	TGTGCCAGCAGTTTCCCTAGCGGCCCTTACAATGAGCAGTACTTC	CASSFPSGPYNEQYF
12	-	few	TRBV6-6	TRBJ2-1	TGTGCCAGCAGTTACACAGGCTTGGAGCAGTTCTTC	CASSYTGLEQFF
16	TRBD2	many	TRBV7-9	TRBJ2-1	TGTGCCAGCAGCTTCGAGGATTGGGGGGGACGGGAGACCCAGTTCTTC	CASSFEDWGGRETQFF
12	-	-	TRBV7-6	TRBJ2-1	TGTGCCAGCAGAGGGGGGACCCCTGAGCAGTTCTTC	CASRGGTPEQFF
14	TRBD2	medium-sized	TRBV6-1	TRBJ2-1	TGTGCCAGCAGAACCTTAGGGACTAGCTGGGAGCAGTTCTTC	CASRTLGTSWEQFF
13	-	-	TRBV6-5	TRBJ1-2	TGTGCCAGCAGCTGGGACCCTGCGGATGGCTACACCTTC	CASSWDPADGYTF
19	TRBD2	many	TRBV12-5	TRBJ2-6	TGTGCTAGTGGTTTGAGACACGGGACTAGGTCCTCTGGGGCCAACGTCCTGACTTTC	CASGLRHGTRSSGANVLTF
17	TRBD1	few	TRBV4-1	TRBJ2-2	TGCGCCAGCAGCCAAGGACCTGGACAGGGCGGCACCGGGGAGCTGTTTTTT	CASSQGPGQGGTGELFF
14	-	many	TRBV12-3/TRBV12-4	TRBJ2-3	TGTGCCAGCAGTTTCATGGCAGGGAGTGATACGCAGTATTTT	CASSFMAGSDTQYF
16	-	many	TRBV7-6	TRBJ2-5	TGTGCCAGCAGCTTGACCTCTGGGAATACGGGGAATGAGCAGTACTTC	CASSLTSGNTGNEQYF
13	TRBD1	many	TRBV7-6	TRBJ2-7	TGTGCCAGCAGCACCGGACAGGAGTACGAGCAGTACTTC	CASSTGQEYEQYF
15	TRBD1	-	TRBV6-1	TRBJ1-5	TGTGCCAGCACCCCAGGGGGGGGAGGCAATCAGCCCCAGCATTTT	CASTPGGGGNQPQHF
14	TRBD1	few	TRBV6-1	TRBJ2-3	TGTGCCAGCAGAGTGAGACAGGGATCAGATACGCAGTATTTT	CASRVRQGSDTQYF
14	TRBD2	few	TRBV7-9	TRBJ2-1	TGTGCCAGCAGTCCTAGCGGGAGTGGCAATGAGCAGTTCTTC	CASSPSGSGNEQFF
12	-	-	TRBV6-1	TRBJ2-7	TGTGCCAGCAGTACAGCTTCCTACGAGCAGTACTTC	CASSTASYEQYF
18	TRBD2	medium-sized	TRBV6-1	TRBJ2-5	TGTGCCAGCAGTGCACGGTCTCCGGGACTAGCGGGACAAGAGACCCAGTACTTC	CASSARSPGLAGQETQYF
16	TRBD1	few	TRBV11-3	TRBJ2-7	TGTGCCAGCAGCTTAGCTCGAGGGACAGGGAGGTACGAGCAGTACTTC	CASSLARGTGRYEQYF